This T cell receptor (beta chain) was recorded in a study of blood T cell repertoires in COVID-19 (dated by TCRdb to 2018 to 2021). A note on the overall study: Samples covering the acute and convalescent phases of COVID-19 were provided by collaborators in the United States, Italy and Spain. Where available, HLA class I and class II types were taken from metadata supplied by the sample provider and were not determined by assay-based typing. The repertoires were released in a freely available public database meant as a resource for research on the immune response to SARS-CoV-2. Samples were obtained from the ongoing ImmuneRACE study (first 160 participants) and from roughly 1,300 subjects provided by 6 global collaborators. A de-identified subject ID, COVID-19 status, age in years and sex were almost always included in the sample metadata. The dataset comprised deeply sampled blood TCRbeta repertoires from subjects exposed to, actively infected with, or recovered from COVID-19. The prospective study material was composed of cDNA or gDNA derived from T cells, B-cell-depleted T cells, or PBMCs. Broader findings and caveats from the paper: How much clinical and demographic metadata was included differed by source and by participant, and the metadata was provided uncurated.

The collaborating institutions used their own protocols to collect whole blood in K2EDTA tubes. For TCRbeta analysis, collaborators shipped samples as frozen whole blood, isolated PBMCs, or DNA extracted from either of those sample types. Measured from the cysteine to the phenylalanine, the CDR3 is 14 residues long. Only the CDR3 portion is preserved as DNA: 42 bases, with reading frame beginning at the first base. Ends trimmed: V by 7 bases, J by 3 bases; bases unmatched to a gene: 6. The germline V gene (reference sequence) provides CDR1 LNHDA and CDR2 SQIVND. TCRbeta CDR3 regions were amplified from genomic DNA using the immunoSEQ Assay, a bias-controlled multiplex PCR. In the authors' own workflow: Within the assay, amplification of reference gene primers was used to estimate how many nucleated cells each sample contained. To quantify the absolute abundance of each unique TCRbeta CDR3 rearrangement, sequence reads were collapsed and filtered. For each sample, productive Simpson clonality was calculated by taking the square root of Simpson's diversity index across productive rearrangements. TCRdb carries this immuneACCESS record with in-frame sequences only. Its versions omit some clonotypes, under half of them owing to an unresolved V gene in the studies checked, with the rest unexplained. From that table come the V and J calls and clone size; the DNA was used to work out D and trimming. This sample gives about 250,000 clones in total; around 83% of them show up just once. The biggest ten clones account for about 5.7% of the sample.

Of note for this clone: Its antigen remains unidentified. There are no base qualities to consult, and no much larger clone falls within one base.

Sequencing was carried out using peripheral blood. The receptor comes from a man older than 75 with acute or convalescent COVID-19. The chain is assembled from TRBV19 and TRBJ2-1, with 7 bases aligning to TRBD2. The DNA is TGTGCCAGTAAGGAGGCTAGCGGCTACAATGAGCAGTTCTTC. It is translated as CASKEASGYNEQFF.